Below are 22 T cell receptor beta chains sequenced from a single sample in a study of spatial heterogeneity in lung cancer. Antigens for these TCRs are unknown. A single record per CDR3 protein comes from TCRdb applying MiXCR to the 5' RACE reads. This repertoire shows about 18,000 distinct CDR3 sequences, roughly 10% found once; its top ten account for approximately 21%. Time point: sample taken at primary tumor resection. Findings and caveats of the study: Tumor mutation count correlated with how many alpha and beta TCRs expanded intratumorally.

The source material was lung tumor tissue, sampled at surgery. These receptors were collected from a female donor with early-stage non-small cell lung cancer.

As for this clonotype: Being off target in a library aimed at alpha chains, this beta chain has a size of little meaning. The chain recombines TRBV28 with TRBJ2-2; 7 positions match TRBD1. J lost 7 bases, V lost 8 bases, and 10 bases had no gene match. The CDR3 length is 14 residues. Germline assignment: CDR1 MDHEN and CDR2 SYDVKM. The CDR3 loop is CASGPTGLDGELFF. As DNA, the CDR3 is TGTGCCAGCGGTCCGACAGGGCTGGACGGGGAGCTGTTTTTT. The full variable domain, in which reference TRBV28 and TRBJ2-2 provide the parts outside the CDR3, is DVKVTQSSRYLVKRTGEKVFLECVQDMDHENMFWYRQDPGLGLRLIYFSYDVKMKEKGDIPEGYSVSREKKERFSLILESASTNQTSMYLCASGPTGLDGELFFGEGSRLTVL.

This clonotype was counted ten times or more. Little can be read into the size of this beta chain, an off-target read in a library designed for alpha chains. The chain employs TRBV7-2 and TRBJ1-3; TRBD1 might be the D (5 bases). In germline, CDR1 is SGHTA, CDR2 FQGNSA. This CDR3 comprises 15 residues. V dropped 3 bases and J dropped 0 bases, with 9 bases sitting between them. CDR3 sequence: CASSLWQGSGNTIYF. CDR3 DNA: TGTGCCAGCAGCTTGTGGCAGGGCTCTGGAAACACCATATATTTT.

By frequency in the sample, this clonotype is large. This beta chain appears as a stray read in a library generated for alpha chains; its size is not informative. The rearrangement uses TRBV6-2 or TRBV6-3 and TRBJ2-3; D gene unclear. The germline V and J ends were trimmed by 8 bases and 0 bases, with 12 bases remaining between them. The V gene's germline CDR1 is MNHEY and CDR2 SVGEGT. This CDR3 region has 14 residues. CDR3 loop: CASLPGHSTDTQYF. The CDR3 nucleotides read TGTGCCAGCCTCCCGGGCCATAGCACAGATACGCAGTATTTT.

In this sample, this clonotype is medium-sized. Found in a library prepared for alpha chains, this beta chain is an off-target read, and its abundance has little meaning. The chain uses TRBV7-3 and TRBJ2-6; perhaps D is TRBD1 or TRBD2 (7 bases each). Germline V CDR1 and CDR2: SGHTA, FQGTGA. The CDR3 totals 16 residues. Trimming removed 4 bases from V and 1 base from J, with 11 bases in between. Written as DNA, the CDR3 is TGTGCCAGCAGCTGGGAGGGGGCGTCTGGGGCCAACGTCCTGACTTTC. The encoded protein is CASSWEGASGANVLTF.

This clonotype was observed a handful of times. The library was built for alpha chains, so this beta chain is an off-target read and its size means little. The chain uses TRBV20-1 and TRBJ1-4; no firm D call. Germline V CDR1 and CDR2: DFQATT, SNEGSKA (reference sequence). This CDR3 is built from 15 residues. V was shortened by 5 bases and J by 3 bases, with 16 bases between the two germline ends. CDR3 region: CSARPSALPNEKLFF. CDR3 in DNA: TGCAGTGCTCGACCCTCGGCCCTTCCTAATGAAAAACTGTTTTTT.

Points on this clonotype: This beta chain is a stray read from a library made for alpha chains; its abundance is not meaningful. The V and J genes are TRBV4-3 and TRBJ1-2, with a weak D call TRBD1 (5 bases). The CDR3 has 18 amino acids. V was cut by 1 base and J by 8 bases, with 26 bases left in between. The germline gives CDR1 LGHNA, CDR2 YSLEER. CDR3 sequence (DNA): TGCGCCAGCAGCCAAGCCTTCGTCGGTACGGCCAGGGTTCGAGGCTACACCTTC. Translated, it gives CASSQAFVGTARVRGYTF.

About this clonotype: A library made for alpha chains picked up this beta chain off target, so its size means little. This chain uses TRBV7-9 with TRBJ1-1, with D perhaps matching TRBD1 (6 bases). Between the trimmed V and J ends, which lost 11 bases and 1 base, there was a span of 14 bases. This CDR3 contains 13 residues. Germline values: CDR1 SEHNR, CDR2 FQNEAQ (reference sequence). The CDR3 here is CAAGTQANTEAFF. DNA for the CDR3: TGTGCCGCGGGGACACAGGCGAACACTGAAGCTTTCTTT.

This clonotype was counted only a few times. This beta chain is a stray sequence in a library constructed for alpha chains; its clone size is not meaningful. The rearrangement joins TRBV24-1 to TRBJ2-1, with D perhaps TRBD2 (6 bases). CDR1 and CDR2 from the germline V gene are KGHDR and SFDVKD. CDR3 length equals 20 residues. The germline V and J ends were trimmed by 8 bases and 0 bases, with 28 bases remaining between them. Here the CDR3 DNA reads TGTGCCACCACCAAGGGCGGGAACTCCCTTCACGAAAGCTCCTACAATGAGCAGTTCTTC. It yields the protein CATTKGGNSLHESSYNEQFF.

Turning to this clonotype: Since the library was made to target alpha chains, this beta chain is a stray read and its abundance is not meaningful. The chain couples TRBV5-1 to TRBJ2-7; TRBD2 might be the D (5 bases). Germline V CDR1 and CDR2: SGHRS, YFSETQ. The V and J ends lost 4 bases and 6 bases respectively, with 23 bases between them. This CDR3 is built from 16 residues. CDR3 sequence reads: CASSPIPSGLSREQYF. CDR3 DNA sequence: TGCGCCAGCAGCCCCATTCCGAGCGGCCTATCTCGCGAGCAGTACTTC.

This clonotype has ten or more counts. Within a library made for alpha chains, this beta chain is off target, and its count is uninformative. V gene TRBV20-1 combines with J gene TRBJ1-1; D perhaps matches TRBD1 (6 bases). Germline V CDR1 and CDR2: DFQATT, SNEGSKA (reference sequence). V gave up 2 bases and J gave up 0 bases, with 10 bases separating them. This CDR3 contains 14 residues. CDR3 amino acids: CSARNRVVNTEAFF. The CDR3 nucleotides read TGCAGTGCTAGAAACAGGGTGGTGAACACTGAAGCTTTCTTT.

A word on this clonotype: Since the library was made to target alpha chains, this beta chain is a stray read and its abundance is not meaningful. V is TRBV7-2 and J is TRBJ2-5, with TRBD2 matching over 11 bases. CDR1 SGHTA and CDR2 FQGNSA come from the germline V gene. The CDR3 totals 16 residues. V gave up 0 bases and J gave up 0 bases; unmatched junction bases: 0. CDR3 in DNA: TGTGCCAGCAGCTTAGCACTAGCGGGGGACCAAGAGACCCAGTACTTC. It codes for CASSLALAGDQETQYF. The complete variable domain, with remaining parts taken from reference TRBV7-2 and TRBJ2-5, reads GAGVSQSPSNKVTEKGKDVELRCDPISGHTALYWYRQSLGQGLEFLIYFQGNSAPDKSGLPSDRFSAERTGGSVSTLTIQRTQQEDSAVYLCASSLALAGDQETQYFGPGTRLLVL.

On this clonotype itself: This beta chain lies outside the target of a library built for alpha chains; its clone size means little. The chain is built from TRBV5-4 and TRBJ2-7, with D possibly being TRBD1 (5 bases). Germline values: CDR1 SGHNT, CDR2 YYREEE (reference sequence). The length of the CDR3 is 15 residues. V was pared by 0 bases and J by 6 bases, with 16 bases between. CDR3 amino acids: CASSLVGQGSSEQYF. CDR3 bases: TGTGCCAGCAGCTTGGTGGGGCAGGGAAGCAGCGAGCAGTACTTC.

Sample share makes this clonotype medium-sized. Found in a library prepared for alpha chains, this beta chain is an off-target read, and its abundance has little meaning. The rearrangement joins TRBV11-1 to TRBJ1-3, with TRBD1 as a possible D gene (6 bases). CDR1 and CDR2 (germline): SGHAT, FQDESV (reference sequence). This CDR3 has 16 residues. The germline V and J ends were trimmed by 3 bases and 0 bases, with 12 bases remaining between them. The CDR3 DNA is TGTGCCAGCAGCTTCAGGACAGCCGGCTCTGGAAACACCATATATTTT. The encoded protein is CASSFRTAGSGNTIYF.

This clonotype has at least ten counts. This beta chain is an off-target read within a library intended for alpha chains, so its frequency means little. The V gene is TRBV20-1, the J gene TRBJ2-3; D might be TRBD2 (7 bases). Per germline, CDR1 DFQATT and CDR2 SNEGSKA (reference sequence). This CDR3 has 17 amino acids. V was cut by 3 bases and J by 0 bases, with 19 bases left in between. CDR3 region: CSASVKGGGLSTDTQYF. CDR3 nucleotides: TGCAGTGCTAGTGTCAAAGGGGGGGGCCTTAGCACAGATACGCAGTATTTT.

Of note for this clonotype: A library prepared for alpha chains yielded this beta chain as an off-target read; its size is of little meaning. The CDR3 is CASSHGLAGYTDTQYF. CDR3 in DNA: TGTGCCAGCAGCCATGGACTAGCGGGATACACAGATACGCAGTATTTT. The V call is TRBV5-4, the J call TRBJ2-3; 12 bases line up with TRBD2. CDR3 length equals 16 residues. Trimming cost V 4 bases and J 2 bases; bases outside gene matches: 5. Looked up from germline, CDR1 is SGHNT and CDR2 is YYREEE (reference sequence).

This clonotype was detected a few times. This beta chain was picked up by a library intended for alpha chains and is off target, so its count carries little meaning. This sequence joins TRBV14 and TRBJ2-1; D gene ambiguous. The germline gives CDR1 SGHDN, CDR2 FVKESK. CDR3 length: 12 amino acids. V was clipped by 1 base and J by 9 bases, with 7 bases between them. CDR3 bases: TGTGCCAGCAGCCAAGCCTGGCGTGAGCAGTTCTTC. Translated: CASSQAWREQFF.

This clonotype was picked up many times. With the library built for alpha chains, this beta chain is off target and its frequency is not meaningful. The chain recombines TRBV7-3 with TRBJ2-2; 13 nucleotides line up with TRBD2. The CDR3 is 14 residues long. The trim removed 7 bases at V and 7 bases at J, leaving 3 bases unmatched. Germline V gene sequence: CDR1 SGHTA, CDR2 FQGTGA. The CDR3 DNA follows: TGTGCCAGCACCCGGACTAGCGGGGGCGGGGAGCTGTTTTTT. Protein: CASTRTSGGGELFF.

This clonotype is medium-sized within its sample. The library was designed around alpha chains, so this beta chain is a stray read whose abundance carries little weight. The rearrangement joins TRBV10-3 to TRBJ2-7; a weak D match, TRBD2 (5 bases). The CDR3 extends over 16 amino acids. The V gene's germline CDR1 is ENHRY and CDR2 SYGVKD. The germline V and J ends were trimmed by 4 bases and 0 bases, with 16 bases remaining between them. The CDR3 region is CAISASRDSNSYEQYF. The CDR3 DNA sequence: TGTGCCATCAGTGCCTCCCGGGATTCCAACTCCTACGAGCAGTACTTC.

About this clonotype: The library was designed around alpha chains, so this beta chain is a stray read whose abundance carries little weight. The V and J genes are TRBV12-3 or TRBV12-4 and TRBJ2-2, with D uncertain. V gave up 3 bases and J gave up 0 bases, with 11 bases separating them. This CDR3 is built from 16 residues. The CDR3 DNA is TGTGCCAGCAGTTTGCCAAAGGGCACGAACACCGGGGAGCTGTTTTTT. Protein: CASSLPKGTNTGELFF.

This clonotype was found many times. A library made for alpha chains picked up this beta chain off target, so its size means little. The chain has TRBV28 and TRBJ2-5; D call uncertain. Germline V gives CDR1 MDHEN, CDR2 SYDVKM. The CDR3 is 15 residues long. The V gene lost 5 bases and the J gene lost 4 bases, with 17 bases spanning the gap. CDR3 protein: CASSPQGPWGETQYF. The CDR3 region has the DNA TGTGCCAGCAGTCCCCAAGGTCCGTGGGGAGAGACCCAGTACTTC.

This clonotype is deemed medium-sized. This beta chain came through as a stray read in a library set up for alpha chains, and its size says little. J is TRBJ2-3 and V is TRBV6-5, with 15 bases matching TRBD2. The CDR3 covers 18 residues. V dropped 1 base and J dropped 3; count of bases not matched to a gene: 5. The V gene's germline CDR1 is MNHEY and CDR2 SVGAGI. The CDR3 region is CASSYWTSGGAGTDTQYF. In nucleotides, the CDR3 is TGTGCCAGCAGTTACTGGACTAGCGGGGGGGCCGGGACAGATACGCAGTATTTT.

Many counts were recorded for this clonotype. Because this beta chain is a stray read in a library intended to capture alpha chains, its abundance should not be given much weight. The V gene is TRBV5-1, the J gene TRBJ2-5; D unclear. This CDR3 is built from 13 residues. CDR1 SGHRS and CDR2 YFSETQ come from the germline V gene. V shed 3 bases and J shed 3 bases, with 9 bases lying between them. CDR3 region: CASSWAQKETQYF. For the CDR3, the DNA is TGCGCCAGCAGCTGGGCCCAAAAAGAGACCCAGTACTTC. Variable domain in full (rest from reference TRBV5-1 and TRBJ2-5): KAGVTQTPRYLIKTRGQQVTLSCSPISGHRSVSWYQQTPGQGLQFLFEYFSETQRNKGNFPGRFSGRQFSNSRSEMNVSTLELGDSALYLCASSWAQKETQYFGPGTRLLVL.